This T cell receptor (beta chain) originates from a study of blood T cells in healthy people across ages (dated by TCRdb to between 2014 and 2016). About the full investigation: In model experiments, roughly one uniquely barcoded TCR beta cDNA molecule per two T cells was captured by template switching. Using deep sequencing normalized with unique cDNA molecular identifiers, the study measured how TCR beta repertoire diversity changes with age. The donors were divided into four age groups: young (average approximately 17 years), middle-aged (over 35), aged (around 67) and long-lived (about 90). For two donors (one aged 18 to 29 and one aged 80 or older), the study analyzed two additional independent replicas of 1 million unique cDNA reads from the same blood draw. Donors of different ages were randomly distributed across sequencing lanes to avoid experimental bias.

Results and caveats for the whole study, not just this receptor: Compared with the aged group, the long-lived group had more naive CD4+ T cells, fewer expanded clones and increased TCR diversity, suggesting age selection. Estimates of total diversity from one million sequenced T cells were regarded as lower bounds and underestimates. The CMV infection status of donors was not known, potentially confounding age-related changes in expanded clonotypes. There was a strong correlation between observed TCR beta diversity and the percentage of naive T cells measured by flow cytometry. As age increased, observed TCR beta diversity per million T cells dropped in a roughly linear way, and a significant reduction was already evident by age around 41. Bulk unsorted PBMC profiling prevented conclusive comparison of naive and antigen-experienced compartments.

The library relied on 5' RACE. The data were produced on an Illumina HiSeq 2500. A second PCR of roughly 7 to 11 cycles was performed with a sample-barcoded 5' primer and a J-beta primer mix. Each TCR beta cDNA molecule received a unique molecular identifier from a template-switch 5' adaptor carrying 12 random nucleotides. Each sample yielded at least 2.5 million CDR3-containing paired-end reads. The Mint cDNA synthesis kit, primed by a TRBC-specific oligonucleotide, was used to synthesize first-strand cDNA from all RNA. All cDNA was treated with uracil-DNA glycosylase and then went through a first 18-cycle PCR with the universal primers M1SS and BC2_uni_R. Per the authors' processing: For normalization, 1 million high-quality reads, each with a distinct molecular identifier, were randomly selected from each sample. Instead of being binned into consensus sequences, reads with shared molecular identifiers were discarded. MiTCR, set to a Q25 quality threshold and the strictest error-elimination algorithm, was used for CDR3 identification, clonotype clustering and error correction. A nonparametric unseen species model with Euler transformation was used to estimate lower-bound total TCR beta diversity. Using fastp trimming at Q25 and MiXCR clonotype assembly, TCRdb reanalyzed the public sequencing data and kept in-frame beta chains. Each CDR3 protein gets just one entry, which takes the most common genes and DNA from the rows behind it. TCRdb's processing, not the study's, gives the V and J calls here. Counted in this sample were 650,000 to 1,000,000 distinct CDR3 sequences; roughly 40% of them appeared once. The biggest ten clones account for about an eighth of the sample.

The CDR3 starts with the cysteine, ends with the phenylalanine, and has 12 residues. Only CDR3 DNA remains: 36 bases, in frame from the first base. V is cut by 0 bases and J by 13 bases, and the space between the germline ends is 10 bases. From a lookup of the germline V gene, CDR1 and CDR2 are SGHTA and FQGNSA. The 39 donors, aged roughly 6 to 95 years, were systemically healthy Caucasian individuals from Russia. Each donor gave approximately 9.4 milliliters of peripheral blood, drawn into EDTA-treated Vacutainer tubes. PBMCs were isolated by Ficoll-Paque density-gradient centrifugation, with at least 6.5 million obtained per sample. Trizol reagent was used to extract total RNA from the PBMCs, yielding at least 5.5 micrograms per sample. For every donor, flow cytometry on a PBMC aliquot measured the percentage of naive CD45RAhigh/CD27high T cells. About this clonotype itself: There is no known antigen for this receptor. A clone one base away is much larger, so this may be a read error.

This receptor was taken from a man between 18 and 35 years old in good health. The V gene is TRBV7-2 and the J gene is TRBJ2-1; the D gene is not confidently resolved. What was sequenced was blood. The nucleotide sequence is given as TGTGCCAGCAGCTTAGCGAAGGAGACCCAGTTCTTC. The resulting protein is CASSLAKETQFF.